The 18 T cell receptor beta chains reported below all come from one sample, sequenced in a study of cytomegalovirus exposure and HLA in healthy donors. The PCR employed 60 Vbeta primers together with 13 Jbeta primers. Clones were read by immunoSEQ multiplex PCR, and TCRdb kept only the in-frame ones, dropping some. There are about 120,000 clones in the sample; around 84% occur only once, and roughly 3.1% lies in the top ten. Sequences were obtained from PBMCs. All receptors come from a woman aged 25 to 39 in good health and CMV-seropositive.

The chain joins TRBV2 to TRBJ2-5; D is uncertain. The CDR3 covers 12 residues. The V end lost 5 bases, the J end lost 5 bases, and 9 bases lay between the germline ends. Germline-derived CDR1 and CDR2 are SNHLY and FYNNEI. The CDR3 DNA follows: TGTGCCAGCAGTTCACTAACCGAGACCCAGTACTTC. It encodes CASSSLTETQYF.

V gene TRBV4-1 combines with J gene TRBJ1-2; D is unclear. V lost 1 base and J 7 bases, leaving 13 bases between the germline ends. Germline V lookup: CDR1 MGHRA, CDR2 YSYEKL. The CDR3 totals 14 residues. Here the CDR3 reads CASSQVAVEIGYTF. As DNA, the CDR3 is TGCGCCAGCAGCCAAGTTGCGGTTGAGATTGGCTACACCTTC.

The chain links TRBV7-2 to TRBJ1-6, with D uncertain. V gave up 0 bases and J gave up 8 bases, with 17 bases separating them. Germline CDR1 and CDR2: SGHTA and FQGNSA. The CDR3 has 17 residues. The CDR3 bases are TGTGCCAGCAGCTTAGCGCCGGGGTTAGTCGCGGATTCACCCCTCCACTTT. Protein: CASSLAPGLVADSPLHF.

The rearrangement joins TRBV28 to TRBJ2-7, with D perhaps matching TRBD1 (6 bases). Per the germline V gene, CDR1 is MDHEN and CDR2 is SYDVKM. Trimming removed 6 bases from V and 4 bases from J, with 22 bases in between. The length of the CDR3 is 16 residues. The CDR3 spells CASRLQSGTPTYEQYF. The CDR3 DNA reads as TGTGCCAGCAGACTCCAGTCTGGGACACCTACTTACGAGCAGTACTTC.

The chain recombines TRBV18 with TRBJ2-7, with D perhaps matching TRBD2 (5 bases). Per germline, CDR1 KGHSH and CDR2 LQKENI. The CDR3 extends over 13 amino acids. The V end lost 2 bases, the J end lost 7 bases, and 12 bases lay between the germline ends. The CDR3 is CASSPRSTGEQYF. The CDR3 DNA reads as TGTGCCAGCTCACCAAGGTCTACGGGGGAGCAGTACTTC.

This chain links TRBV6-6 with TRBJ2-1; tentatively, D is TRBD1 (6 bases). V was trimmed by 6 bases and J by 1 base, leaving 13 bases between them. Germline V gene lookup returns CDR1 MNHNY and CDR2 SVGAGI (reference sequence). The CDR3 length is 15 residues. The CDR3 DNA reads TGTGCCAGCAGCCCACAGGGTGGGTCCTACAATGAGCAGTTCTTC. Protein product: CASSPQGGSYNEQFF.

CDR3 region: CASRSGLLGEKLFF. CDR3 DNA sequence: TGTGCCAGCAGATCAGGGCTTCTGGGTGAAAAACTGTTTTTT. The chain employs TRBV6-1 and TRBJ1-4, with a tentative D call TRBD1 (5 bases). Germline V gene lookup returns CDR1 MNHNS and CDR2 SASEGT. CDR3 length: 14 residues. V lost 6 bases, J lost 7 bases, and 15 bases lay in between.

The CDR3: CASSLGQGARNTEAFF. The CDR3 nucleotides are TGCGCCAGCAGCTTGGGGCAGGGGGCCCGGAACACTGAAGCTTTCTTT. The V call is TRBV5-1, the J call TRBJ1-1; 8 positions match TRBD1. V gave up 0 bases and J gave up 1 base; unmatched junction bases: 5. The CDR3 is made up of 16 amino acids. CDR1 is SGHRS and CDR2 is YFSETQ in the germline V gene.

The chain employs TRBV9 and TRBJ1-6, with a tentative D call TRBD1 (5 bases). Trimming removed 4 bases at V and 5 bases at J, with 10 bases between. CDR3 length: 14 amino acids. Germline values: CDR1 SGDLS, CDR2 YYNGEE. The CDR3 DNA is TGTGCCAGCAGCCCCGCAGGGAATAATTCACCCCTCCACTTT. This sequence encodes CASSPAGNNSPLHF.

The V call is TRBV6-6, the J call TRBJ2-5; the D is unclear. Trimming shortened V by 6 bases and J by 4 bases, and 6 bases separated the two germline ends. CDR1 is MNHNY, CDR2 SVGAGI, per germline (reference sequence). The CDR3 has 11 residues. DNA of the CDR3: TGTGCCAGCAGCTTCCTAGAGACCCAGTACTTC. Translating gives CASSFLETQYF.

The chain joins TRBV6-5 to TRBJ1-2, with TRBD1 identical over 7 bases. The CDR3 covers 14 residues. The V gene end was trimmed by 7 bases and the J gene end by 0 bases; junction bases not matched to a gene: 5. Germline V gene sequence: CDR1 MNHEY, CDR2 SVGAGI. As DNA, the CDR3 is TGTGCCAGCACCAAGGACAGGTCTAACTATGGCTACACCTTC. This translates into CASTKDRSNYGYTF.

This chain uses TRBV7-2 with TRBJ2-5; 8 bases map to TRBD1. V was clipped by 6 bases and J by 3 bases; unmatched bases: 12. Germline assignment: CDR1 SGHTA and CDR2 FQGNSA. The CDR3 is 16 residues long. The CDR3 spells CASSRFPRGREETQYF. The CDR3, as DNA: TGTGCCAGCAGTAGATTCCCCAGGGGGCGTGAAGAGACCCAGTACTTC. The variable domain in full, with the rest retrieved from reference TRBV7-2 and TRBJ2-5, is GAGVSQSPSNKVTEKGKDVELRCDPISGHTALYWYRQSLGQGLEFLIYFQGNSAPDKSGLPSDRFSAERTGGSVSTLTIQRTQQEDSAVYLCASSRFPRGREETQYFGPGTRLLVL.

This sequence joins TRBV5-1 and TRBJ2-2; D call uncertain. CDR3 size: 13 residues. V was pared by 0 bases and J by 8 bases, with 8 bases between. Germline CDR1 SGHRS, CDR2 YFSETQ. In DNA, the CDR3 is TGCGCCAGCAGCTTGGTCCTCTCTGGGGAGCTGTTTTTT. Residues: CASSLVLSGELFF.

The CDR3 is CASSVEDGTDNSPLHF. The CDR3 nucleotides read TGTGCCAGCAGCGTAGAGGATGGGACAGACAATTCACCCCTCCACTTT. The chain is built from TRBV9 and TRBJ1-6; 7 nucleotides align to TRBD1. Losses at the gene ends were 0 bases for V and 7 bases for J; bases not matched to a gene: 7. The length of the CDR3 is 16 residues. Germline V CDR1 and CDR2: SGDLS, YYNGEE.

The V call is TRBV5-1, the J call TRBJ1-4, with D perhaps matching TRBD1 (6 bases). This CDR3 is 13 amino acids long. Looked up from germline, CDR1 is SGHRS and CDR2 is YFSETQ. The germline V and J ends were trimmed by 3 bases and 8 bases, with 11 bases remaining between them. The CDR3 reads CASSSGVREKLFF. DNA of the CDR3: TGCGCCAGCAGCTCAGGGGTACGGGAAAAACTGTTTTTT. Filled out from reference TRBV5-1 and TRBJ1-4, the complete variable domain reads KAGVTQTPRYLIKTRGQQVTLSCSPISGHRSVSWYQQTPGQGLQFLFEYFSETQRNKGNFPGRFSGRQFSNSRSEMNVSTLELGDSALYLCASSSGVREKLFFGSGTQLSVL.

The rearrangement joins TRBV10-2 to TRBJ1-6; 7 bases are shared with TRBD1. CDR3 size: 13 residues. Germline CDR1 reads WSHSY; CDR2 reads SAAADI. The V gene end was trimmed by 6 bases and the J gene end by 12 bases; junction bases not matched to a gene: 8. The CDR3 reads CASSPTGLEPLHF. The CDR3 DNA sequence: TGCGCCAGCAGCCCGACAGGGTTGGAACCCCTCCACTTT.

This chain links TRBV2 with TRBJ2-1; 7 bases are shared with TRBD2. Trimming cost V 6 bases and J 9 bases; bases outside gene matches: 11. The CDR3 has 14 amino acids. Germline V gene lookup returns CDR1 SNHLY and CDR2 FYNNEI. Written as DNA, the CDR3 is TGTGCCAGCAGAGTTGGGGGGGTTAGGGTTGAGCAGTTCTTC. It specifies CASRVGGVRVEQFF.

The chain links TRBV15 to TRBJ1-1; TRBD1 is a possible D gene (5 bases). The CDR3 is 15 amino acids. The germline gives CDR1 LNHNV, CDR2 YYDKDF (reference sequence). Between the trimmed V and J ends, which lost 5 bases and 1 base, there was a span of 14 bases. The CDR3 sequence is CATSLSGNPNTEAFF. In DNA form, the CDR3 reads TGTGCCACCAGCCTATCAGGGAACCCGAACACTGAAGCTTTCTTT.